This note documents a single T cell receptor beta chain sequence. Its antigen specificity is not known. Per-base qualities were not stored, and no clone one base away is much larger. CDR3 length: 15 amino acids, cysteine to phenylalanine. The read is trimmed to its CDR3 DNA, 45 bases read in frame from base 1. V and J are trimmed by 5 bases and 1 base, and the gene matches miss 5 bases of the junction. Looking up the germline V gene yields CDR1 SGHAT and CDR2 FQNNGV. Each donor gave one peripheral blood draw, averaging about 120 mL, which was collected into heparinised tubes. A BD FACSAria II was used to sort naive, central memory, regulatory and stem cell-like memory CD4+ T cells with a panel that included CD45RO, CCR7, CD25, CD127, CD95 and CD27. All sorted populations exceeded 95% purity. PBMCs were isolated right away by Lymphoprep density gradient centrifugation and were stained directly, without culture. To minimize batch effects, samples were stained and sorted in pairs, one healthy donor with one patient per experiment.

The record originates from a study of beta chain features in type 1 diabetes (dated by TCRdb to the late 2010s). General notes on the study: Mean age, gender distribution, total cell number and subset yield did not differ between patients and healthy donors. Regulatory and stem cell-like memory subsets were isolated from only 8 patients and about eight healthy donors, whereas naive and central memory subsets came from all 28 donors. In the study, recently diagnosed type 1 diabetes patients and matched healthy donors were compared on the TCRB repertoires of their sorted circulating CD4+ T cell subsets. Across all samples, around 100 million sorted cells were examined, and cell number per subset correlated strongly with RNA yield. Overall study outcomes, separate from this receptor: A moderate but significant shortening of TCRB CDR3 length was observed in type 1 diabetes patients in all four CD4+ subsets. PCR might favor shorter templates, but patient and control samples were amplified and corrected together, so any skew would affect both groups equally. Because cDNA was sequenced instead of genomic DNA, highly expressing activated cells could be over-represented, though the groups showed no difference in activation or CD3 levels. Naive, central memory and regulatory TCRB repertoires appeared more similar among patients than among healthy donors. At VDJ recombination sites, patients with type 1 diabetes made fewer insertions and deleted more nucleotides, a pattern implying thymic rearrangement abnormalities. Only small numbers of individuals were included in the HLA sub-analyses, which left unresolved whether HLA type had any influence on TCRB rearrangement.

All of the isolated RNA was reverse transcribed with the High Capacity cDNA Reverse Transcription Kit, so expressed TCRB transcripts were sequenced. Deep immunoSEQ sequencing was performed on naive, central memory and regulatory T cell samples, with an average of around 3.4 million total reads per sample. Sorted cells were lysed in RLT buffer and RNA was extracted with DNase-treated RNeasy Micro or Mini kits, depending on cell number. Each cell subset was processed separately to prevent cross-contamination, with patient and healthy donor samples processed together. The immunoSEQ multiplex PCR was used to amplify TCRB sequences from cDNA, generating 87-bp fragments that spanned the CDR3 region. Sequencing of the amplicons was performed on the Illumina HiSeq platform. As for the authors' bioinformatics: Synthetic template baselines were used to correct PCR bias computationally, reads within Hamming distance 2 were collapsed, and singletons that could not be merged were discarded. Reads were aligned to IMGT to assign V, D and J genes, CDR3 length, and insertions or deletions at six rearrangement sites. Clonotype counts were normalized to sorted cell number within each subset before computing true diversity and Gini coefficients with the tcR R package. The overlap coefficient, calculated on TCRB nucleotide sequences, was used to quantify repertoire sharing. As stored in TCRdb, this immuneACCESS dataset retains in-frame rearrangements with V and J assigned. A fraction of the clones does not appear; measured against another copy, unresolved V genes explain less than half of the discrepancy, and the remainder lacks a known reason. V and J calls and clone size come straight from that table; D and trimming were deduced from the DNA. The sample has over 40,000 clones on record, roughly 56% of them singletons. The ten largest make up 2.1% of the sample.

This TCR came from a young woman in good health. Recombination connected TRBV11-2 to TRBJ2-5; 9 junctional bases match TRBD1. Source material: Tregs from blood. Interpreted using the paper, the cell subset or site label stands for: regulatory CD4+ T cells. The CDR3 region reads CASSPGTGSQETQYF. The DNA reads as follows: TGTGCCAGCAGCCCAGGGACAGGGTCCCAAGAGACCCAGTACTTC.